This entry describes one T cell receptor (beta chain). Its antigen is not known. These data originate in a study of T cell responses to AZD1222 COVID-19 vaccine. From germline, CDR1 is LNHDA and CDR2 SQIVND (reference sequence). The junction had 10 bases not matched to a gene; V was cut back by 7 bases and J by 5 bases. This CDR3 has 15 residues. Clones were sequenced by immunoSEQ multiplex PCR, and TCRdb holds only the in-frame ones, with some missing. Among some 93,000 clones listed, more than 75% were seen once. Whole-study results and caveats: Most donors were white British, females outnumbered males, and clonal diversity was possibly underestimated.

The sequence was obtained from an adult who received the AZD1222 COVID-19 vaccine. The rearrangement uses TRBV19 and TRBJ1-5; TRBD1 aligns across 8 bases. Specimen: peripheral blood, collected 28 days after the second AZD1222 dose. CDR3 DNA: TGTGCCAGTACCCTGGGGACAGGTTCGGATCAGCCCCAGCATTTT. This translates into CASTLGTGSDQPQHF.